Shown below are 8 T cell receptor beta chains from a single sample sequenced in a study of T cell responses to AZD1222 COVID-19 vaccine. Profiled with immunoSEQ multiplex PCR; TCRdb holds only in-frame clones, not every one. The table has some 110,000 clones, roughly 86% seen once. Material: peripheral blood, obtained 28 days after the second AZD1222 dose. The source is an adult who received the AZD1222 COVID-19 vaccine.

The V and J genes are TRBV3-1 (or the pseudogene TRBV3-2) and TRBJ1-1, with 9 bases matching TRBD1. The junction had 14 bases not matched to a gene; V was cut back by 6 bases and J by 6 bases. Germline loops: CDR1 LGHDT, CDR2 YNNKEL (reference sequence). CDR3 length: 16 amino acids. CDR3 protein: CASSDRGSFGYPEAFF. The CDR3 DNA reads TGTGCCAGCAGTGACAGGGGGTCGTTCGGATATCCTGAAGCTTTCTTT.

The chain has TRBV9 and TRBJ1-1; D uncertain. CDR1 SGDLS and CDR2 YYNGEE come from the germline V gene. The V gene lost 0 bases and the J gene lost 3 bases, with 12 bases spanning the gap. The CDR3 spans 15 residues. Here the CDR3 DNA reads TGTGCCAGCAGCGTAGGTCTGGGCAGTGACACTGAAGCTTTCTTT. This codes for CASSVGLGSDTEAFF.

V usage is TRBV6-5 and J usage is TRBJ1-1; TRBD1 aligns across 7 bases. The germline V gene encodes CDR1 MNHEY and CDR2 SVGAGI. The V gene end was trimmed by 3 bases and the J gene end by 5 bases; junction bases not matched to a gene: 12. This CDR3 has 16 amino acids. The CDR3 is CASSYLGGRGRTEAFF. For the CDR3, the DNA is TGTGCCAGCAGTTATCTGGGCGGGAGGGGGCGGACTGAAGCTTTCTTT.

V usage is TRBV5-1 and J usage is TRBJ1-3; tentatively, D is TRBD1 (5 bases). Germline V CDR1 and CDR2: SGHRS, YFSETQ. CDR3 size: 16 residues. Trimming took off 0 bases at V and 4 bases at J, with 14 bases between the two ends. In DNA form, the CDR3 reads TGCGCCAGCAGCTTGGCCGCCAGGGCCGCCGGAAACACCATATATTTT. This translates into CASSLAARAAGNTIYF.

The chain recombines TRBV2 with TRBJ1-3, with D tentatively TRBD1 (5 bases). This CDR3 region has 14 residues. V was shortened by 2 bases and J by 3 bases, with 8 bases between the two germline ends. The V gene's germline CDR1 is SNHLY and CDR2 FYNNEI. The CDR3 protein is CASSERGRGNTIYF. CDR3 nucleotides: TGTGCCAGCAGTGAACGGGGACGTGGAAACACCATATATTTT.

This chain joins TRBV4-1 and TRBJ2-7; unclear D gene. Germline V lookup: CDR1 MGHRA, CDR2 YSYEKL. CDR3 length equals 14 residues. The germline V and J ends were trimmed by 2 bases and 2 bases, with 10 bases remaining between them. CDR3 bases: TGCGCCAGCAGCCAATTGGGGAAGGCCTACGAGCAGTACTTC. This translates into CASSQLGKAYEQYF.

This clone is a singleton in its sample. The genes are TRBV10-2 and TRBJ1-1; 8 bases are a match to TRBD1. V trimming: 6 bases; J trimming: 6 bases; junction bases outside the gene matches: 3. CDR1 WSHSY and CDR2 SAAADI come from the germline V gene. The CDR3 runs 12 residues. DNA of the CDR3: TGCGCCAGCAGGGACAGGGTATCTGAAGCTTTCTTT. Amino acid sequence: CASRDRVSEAFF.

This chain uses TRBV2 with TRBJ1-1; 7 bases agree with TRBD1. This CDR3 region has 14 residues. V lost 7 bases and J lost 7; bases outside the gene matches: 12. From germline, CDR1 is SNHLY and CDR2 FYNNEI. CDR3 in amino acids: CASTPRGSRYEAFF. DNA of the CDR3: TGTGCCAGCACCCCCAGGGGGAGCCGATATGAAGCTTTCTTT. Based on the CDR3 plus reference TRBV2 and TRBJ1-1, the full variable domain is EPEVTQTPSHQVTQMGQEVILRCVPISNHLYFYWYRQILGQKVEFLVSFYNNEISEKSEIFDDQFSVERPDGSNFTLKIRSTKLEDSAMYFCASTPRGSRYEAFFGQGTRLTVV.